This T cell receptor (delta chain) derives from a study of gamma-delta chains in newborns, infants, children (dated by TCRdb to the late 2010s). Broadly, across the study: According to the title of the study, polyclonal expansion of innate gammadelta T cells immediately after birth is driven by microbial exposure. Right after human newborns were born, the researchers looked at the way microbial exposure shaped their populations of innate gammadelta T cells.

Inclusive of the bounding cysteine and phenylalanine, the CDR3 is 15 residues long. The sequence is cut down to CDR3 DNA, 45 bases in frame from base 1. For CDR1 and CDR2, the germline V gene lists GEAIGNYY and EKD. Trimming leaves V shorter by 0 bases and J shorter by 4 bases, with the junction holding 2 bases beyond the gene matches. For sequencing, an Illumina MiSeq was employed. Clones were re-identified by TCRdb from the public reads with CATT, and rows with the same DNA were merged. The sample contains around 5,000 delta-chain clones, 2.7% of them found a single time. Around 13% of the sample comes from the top ten. This clone was counted a few times. No antigen is known for it. No base quality values were provided; no much bigger clone lies one nucleotide off. The sample carries other DNA sequences with the same CDR3.

Material for sequencing was blood. The receptor was derived from a child who was a newborn, infant or young child, either healthy, febrile or measles-vaccinated (not recorded which). The chain is encoded by TRDV2 joined to TRDJ2, with TRDD3 matching 9 junction bases. The nucleotides read TGTGCCTGTGACACCGTGGGGATACGGACAGCACAACTCTTCTTT. Translated, this is CACDTVGIRTAQLFF.